This TCR beta chain was identified in a study of CD8+ T cells in alopecia areata. CDR1 is SGHDT and CDR2 is YYEEEE in the germline V gene. The V segment lost 4 bases and the J segment 4 bases; nucleotides outside the gene matches: 3. The length of the CDR3 is 14 residues. Reverse transcribed after extraction, RNA yielded cDNA as the sequencing template. Data came from immunoSEQ multiplex PCR; TCRdb stores just in-frame clones and leaves some out. The sample lists 160,000 or so clones; around 64% were seen once. The starting material was CD8+ T cells sorted from blood, obtained at week 0. The gene calls are TRBV5-6 and TRBJ1-5, with 9 bases matching TRBD1. This sequence originates from a human donor with alopecia areata. CDR3 nucleotides: TGTGCCAGCAGCAGAGGACAGGGGAATCAGCCCCAGCATTTT. Encoded protein: CASSRGQGNQPQHF.